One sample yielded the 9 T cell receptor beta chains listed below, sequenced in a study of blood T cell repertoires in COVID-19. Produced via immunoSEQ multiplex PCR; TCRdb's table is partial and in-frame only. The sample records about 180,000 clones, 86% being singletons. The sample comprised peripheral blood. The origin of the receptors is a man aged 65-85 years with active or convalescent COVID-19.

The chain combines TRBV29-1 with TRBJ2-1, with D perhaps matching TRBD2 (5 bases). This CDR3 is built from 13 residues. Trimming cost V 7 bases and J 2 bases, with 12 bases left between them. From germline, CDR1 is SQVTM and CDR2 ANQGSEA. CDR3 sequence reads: CSAWTATYNEQFF. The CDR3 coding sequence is TGCAGCGCCTGGACTGCCACCTACAATGAGCAGTTCTTC.

This CDR3 is CASSSRRQQYF. CDR3 coding DNA: TGTGCCAGCAGCTCTCGGAGACAGCAGTACTTC. The chain uses TRBV11-2 and TRBJ2-7; D is unclear. With 4 bases removed from V and 8 bases from J, the gap between germline ends came to 9 bases. Germline V gives CDR1 SGHAT, CDR2 FQNNGV. The CDR3 spans 11 residues. The complete variable domain, with remaining parts taken from reference TRBV11-2 and TRBJ2-7, reads EAGVAQSPRYKIIEKRQSVAFWCNPISGHATLYWYQQILGQGPKLLIQFQNNGVVDDSQLPKDRFSAERLKGVDSTLKIQPAKLEDSAVYLCASSSRRQQYFGPGTRLTVT.

Here the CDR3 DNA reads TGTGCCAGCAGCCAAGGCGGGCGCGGGGGGACCCAGTACTTC. This translates into CASSQGGRGGTQYF. The rearrangement joins TRBV3-1 (or the pseudogene TRBV3-2) to TRBJ2-5; TRBD2 matches at 7 bases. V dropped 1 base and J dropped 7; count of bases not matched to a gene: 6. Germline CDR1 is LGHDT and CDR2 is YNNKEL (reference sequence). CDR3 size: 14 residues.

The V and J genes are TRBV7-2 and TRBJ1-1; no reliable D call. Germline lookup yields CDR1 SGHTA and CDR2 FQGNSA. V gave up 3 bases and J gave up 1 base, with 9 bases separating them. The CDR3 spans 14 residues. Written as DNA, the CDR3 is TGTGCCAGCAGCTTCTCCTCGGGGAACACTGAAGCTTTCTTT. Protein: CASSFSSGNTEAFF.

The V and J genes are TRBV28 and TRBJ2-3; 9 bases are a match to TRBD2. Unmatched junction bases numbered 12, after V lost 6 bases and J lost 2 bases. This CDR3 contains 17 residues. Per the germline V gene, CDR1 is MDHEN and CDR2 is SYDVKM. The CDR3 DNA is TGTGCCAGCAGCATAGGGGGAGCGGGAGGCCACACAGATACGCAGTATTTT. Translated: CASSIGGAGGHTDTQYF.

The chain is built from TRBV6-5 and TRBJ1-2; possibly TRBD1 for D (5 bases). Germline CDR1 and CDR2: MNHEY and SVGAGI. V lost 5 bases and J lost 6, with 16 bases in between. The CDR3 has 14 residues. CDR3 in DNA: TGTGCCAGCAGTCGAATCCAGGGCTGGGATGGCTACACCTTC. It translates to CASSRIQGWDGYTF.

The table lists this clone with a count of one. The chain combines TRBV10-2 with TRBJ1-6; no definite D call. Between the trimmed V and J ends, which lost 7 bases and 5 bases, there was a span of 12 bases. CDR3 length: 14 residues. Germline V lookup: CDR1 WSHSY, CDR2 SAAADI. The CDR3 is CASKFDTNNSPLHF. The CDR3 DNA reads TGCGCCAGCAAGTTCGACACAAATAATTCACCCCTCCACTTT.

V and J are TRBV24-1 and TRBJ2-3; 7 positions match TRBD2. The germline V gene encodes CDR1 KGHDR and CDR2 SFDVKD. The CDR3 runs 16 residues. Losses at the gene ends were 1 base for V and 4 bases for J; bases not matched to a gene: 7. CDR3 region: CATSDFGGSGADTQYF. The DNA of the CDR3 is TGTGCCACCAGTGATTTCGGCGGGAGTGGCGCAGATACGCAGTATTTT.

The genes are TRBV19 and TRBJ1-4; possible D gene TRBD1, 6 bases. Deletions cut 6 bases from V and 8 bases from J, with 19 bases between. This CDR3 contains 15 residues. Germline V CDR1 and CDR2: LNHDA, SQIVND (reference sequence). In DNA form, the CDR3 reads TGTGCCAGTAGCAGAGGGCACAGGGTCGACGAAAAACTGTTTTTT. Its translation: CASSRGHRVDEKLFF.